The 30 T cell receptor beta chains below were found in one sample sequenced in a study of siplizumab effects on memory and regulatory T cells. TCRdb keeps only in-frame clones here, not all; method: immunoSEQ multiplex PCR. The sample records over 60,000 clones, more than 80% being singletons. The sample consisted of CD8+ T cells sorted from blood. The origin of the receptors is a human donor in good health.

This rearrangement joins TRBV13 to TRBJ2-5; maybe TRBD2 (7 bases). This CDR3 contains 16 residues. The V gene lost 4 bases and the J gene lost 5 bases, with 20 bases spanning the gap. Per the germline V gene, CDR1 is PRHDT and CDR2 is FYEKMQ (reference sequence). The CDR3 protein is CASSSTYREGSETQYF. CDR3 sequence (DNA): TGTGCCAGCAGCTCCACTTACAGGGAGGGGAGTGAGACCCAGTACTTC.

The chain's CDR3 is CASSSEMGHSHEKLFF. CDR3 sequence (DNA): TGCGCCAGCAGCTCCGAGATGGGACACTCGCACGAAAAACTGTTTTTT. The chain employs TRBV5-1 and TRBJ1-4; D possibly corresponds to TRBD1 (6 bases). The length of the CDR3 is 16 residues. Trimming left V 3 bases short and J 8 bases short, with 20 bases between. Per germline, CDR1 SGHRS and CDR2 YFSETQ.

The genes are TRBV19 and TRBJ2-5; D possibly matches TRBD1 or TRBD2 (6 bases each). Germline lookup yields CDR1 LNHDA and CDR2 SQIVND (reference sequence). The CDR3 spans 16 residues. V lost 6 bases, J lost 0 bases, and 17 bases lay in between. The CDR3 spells CASSGGGRNYQETQYF. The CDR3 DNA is TGTGCCAGTAGCGGGGGCGGGCGAAATTACCAAGAGACCCAGTACTTC. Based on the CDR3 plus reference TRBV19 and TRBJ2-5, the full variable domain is DGGITQSPKYLFRKEGQNVTLSCEQNLNHDAMYWYRQDPGQGLRLIYYSQIVNDFQKGDIAEGYSVSREKKESFPLTVTSAQKNPTAFYLCASSGGGRNYQETQYFGPGTRLLVL.

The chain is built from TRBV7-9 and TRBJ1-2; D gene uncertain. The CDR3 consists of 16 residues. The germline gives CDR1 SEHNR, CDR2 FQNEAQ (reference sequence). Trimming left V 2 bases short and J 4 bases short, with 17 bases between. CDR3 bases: TGTGCCAGCAGCTTATCAGTGAACACCGCCCTCTATGGCTACACCTTC. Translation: CASSLSVNTALYGYTF.

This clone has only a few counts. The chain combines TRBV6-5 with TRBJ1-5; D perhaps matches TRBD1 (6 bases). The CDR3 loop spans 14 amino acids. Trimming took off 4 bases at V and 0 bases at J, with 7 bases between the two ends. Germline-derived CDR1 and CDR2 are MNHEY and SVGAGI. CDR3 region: CASSSRGSNQPQHF. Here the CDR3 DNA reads TGTGCCAGCAGTTCCAGGGGTAGCAATCAGCCCCAGCATTTT.

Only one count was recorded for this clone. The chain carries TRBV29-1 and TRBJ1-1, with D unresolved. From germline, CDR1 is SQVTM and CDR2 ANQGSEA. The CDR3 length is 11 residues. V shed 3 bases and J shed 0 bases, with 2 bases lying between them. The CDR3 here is CSVEVNTEAFF. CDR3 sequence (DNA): TGCAGCGTTGAGGTGAACACTGAAGCTTTCTTT.

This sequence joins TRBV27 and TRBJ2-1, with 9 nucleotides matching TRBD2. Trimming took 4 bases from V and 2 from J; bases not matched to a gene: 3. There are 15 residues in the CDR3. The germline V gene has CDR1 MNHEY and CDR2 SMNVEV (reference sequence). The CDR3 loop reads CASSYLAGTYNEQFF. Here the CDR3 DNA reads TGTGCCAGCAGTTATCTAGCGGGGACCTACAATGAGCAGTTCTTC.

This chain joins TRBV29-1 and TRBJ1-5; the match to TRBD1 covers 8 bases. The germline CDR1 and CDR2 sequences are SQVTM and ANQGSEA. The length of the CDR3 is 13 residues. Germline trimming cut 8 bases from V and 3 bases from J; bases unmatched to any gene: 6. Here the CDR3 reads CSFRTGLNQPQHF. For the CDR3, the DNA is TGCAGCTTCCGGACAGGGCTCAATCAGCCCCAGCATTTT.

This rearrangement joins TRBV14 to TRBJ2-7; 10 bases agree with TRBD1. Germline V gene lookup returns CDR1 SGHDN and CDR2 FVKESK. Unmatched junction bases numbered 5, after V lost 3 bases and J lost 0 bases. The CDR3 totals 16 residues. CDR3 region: CASSHDRGPSSYEQYF. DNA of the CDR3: TGTGCCAGCAGCCATGACAGGGGGCCGAGCTCCTACGAGCAGTACTTC.

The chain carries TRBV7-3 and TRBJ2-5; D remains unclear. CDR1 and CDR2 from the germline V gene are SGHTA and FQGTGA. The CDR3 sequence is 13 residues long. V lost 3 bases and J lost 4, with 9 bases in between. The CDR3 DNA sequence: TGTGCCAGCAGCTTTAACCATCGAGAGACCCAGTACTTC. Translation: CASSFNHRETQYF. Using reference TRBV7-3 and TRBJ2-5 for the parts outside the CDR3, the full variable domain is GAGVSQTPSNKVTEKGKYVELRCDPISGHTALYWYRQSLGQGPEFLIYFQGTGAADDSGLPNDRFFAVRPEGSVSTLKIQRTERGDSAVYLCASSFNHRETQYFGPGTRLLVL.

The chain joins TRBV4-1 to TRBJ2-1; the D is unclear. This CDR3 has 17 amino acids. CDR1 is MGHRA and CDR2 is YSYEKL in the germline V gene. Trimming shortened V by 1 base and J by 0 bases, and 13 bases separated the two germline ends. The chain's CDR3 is CASSQVPGASSYNEQFF. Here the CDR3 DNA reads TGCGCCAGCAGCCAAGTTCCCGGTGCGAGCTCCTACAATGAGCAGTTCTTC.

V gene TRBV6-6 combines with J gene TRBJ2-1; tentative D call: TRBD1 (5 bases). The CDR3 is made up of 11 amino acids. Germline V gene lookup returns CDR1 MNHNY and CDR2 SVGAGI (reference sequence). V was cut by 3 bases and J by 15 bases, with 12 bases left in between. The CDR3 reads CASSYQGIWFF. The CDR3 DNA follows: TGTGCCAGCAGTTATCAGGGCATCTGGTTCTTC.

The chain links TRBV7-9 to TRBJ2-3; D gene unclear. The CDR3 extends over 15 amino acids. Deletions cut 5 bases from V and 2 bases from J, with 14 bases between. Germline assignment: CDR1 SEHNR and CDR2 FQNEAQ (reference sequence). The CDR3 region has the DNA TGTGCCAGCAGCCGGCTTACCGGATCCACAGATACGCAGTATTTT. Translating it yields CASSRLTGSTDTQYF.

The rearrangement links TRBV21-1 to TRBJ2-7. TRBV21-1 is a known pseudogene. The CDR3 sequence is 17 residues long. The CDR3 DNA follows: TGTGCCAGCAGCAAAGGGATTATTGGTAGTCCCTCCTACGAGCAGTACTTC. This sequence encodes CASSKGIIGSPSYEQYF.

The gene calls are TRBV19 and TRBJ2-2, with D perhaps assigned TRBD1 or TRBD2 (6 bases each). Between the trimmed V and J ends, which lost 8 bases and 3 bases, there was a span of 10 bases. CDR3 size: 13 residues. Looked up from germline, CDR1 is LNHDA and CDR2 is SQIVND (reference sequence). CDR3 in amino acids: CASGGRYTGELFF. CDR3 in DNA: TGTGCCAGTGGGGGGCGGTACACCGGGGAGCTGTTTTTT.

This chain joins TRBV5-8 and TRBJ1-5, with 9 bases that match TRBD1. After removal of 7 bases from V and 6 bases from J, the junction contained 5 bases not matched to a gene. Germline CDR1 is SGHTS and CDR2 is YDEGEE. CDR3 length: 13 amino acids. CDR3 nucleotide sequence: TGTGCCAGCCGACAGGGGGTTGGTCAGCCCCAGCATTTT. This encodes CASRQGVGQPQHF.

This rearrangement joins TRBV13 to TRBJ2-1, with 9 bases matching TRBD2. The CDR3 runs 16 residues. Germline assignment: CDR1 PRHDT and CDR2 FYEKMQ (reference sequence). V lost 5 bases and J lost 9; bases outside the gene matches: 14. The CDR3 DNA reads TGTGCCAGCAGCGGGTTACTAGCGGGCTCCCCCGGTGAGCAGTTCTTC. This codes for CASSGLLAGSPGEQFF.

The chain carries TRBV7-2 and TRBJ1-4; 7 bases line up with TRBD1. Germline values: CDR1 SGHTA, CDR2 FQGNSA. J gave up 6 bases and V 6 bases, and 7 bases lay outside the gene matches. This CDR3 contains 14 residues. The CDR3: CASSPDRAYEKLFF. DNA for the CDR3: TGTGCCAGCAGTCCAGACAGGGCGTATGAAAAACTGTTTTTT.

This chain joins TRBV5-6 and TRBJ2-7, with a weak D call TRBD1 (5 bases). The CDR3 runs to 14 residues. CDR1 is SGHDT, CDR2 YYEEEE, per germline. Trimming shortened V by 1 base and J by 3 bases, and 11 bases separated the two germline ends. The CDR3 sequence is CASSLRGAGYEQYF. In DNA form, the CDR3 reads TGTGCCAGCAGCTTGAGGGGCGCTGGCTACGAGCAGTACTTC.

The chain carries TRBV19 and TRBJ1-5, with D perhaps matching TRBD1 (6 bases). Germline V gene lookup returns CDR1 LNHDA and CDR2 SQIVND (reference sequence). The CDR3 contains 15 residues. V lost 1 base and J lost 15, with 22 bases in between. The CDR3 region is CASSIGTVPLYQPHF. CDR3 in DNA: TGTGCCAGTAGTATAGGGACAGTCCCTCTCTATCAGCCGCATTTT.

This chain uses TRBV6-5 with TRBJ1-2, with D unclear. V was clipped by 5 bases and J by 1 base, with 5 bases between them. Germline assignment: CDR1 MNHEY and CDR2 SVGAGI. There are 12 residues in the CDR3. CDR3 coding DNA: TGTGCCAGCAGTCTAAATAACTATGGCTACACCTTC. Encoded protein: CASSLNNYGYTF.

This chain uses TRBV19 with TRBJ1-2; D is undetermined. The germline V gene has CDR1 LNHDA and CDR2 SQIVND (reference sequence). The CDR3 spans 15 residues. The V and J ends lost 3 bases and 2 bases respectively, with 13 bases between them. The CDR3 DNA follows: TGTGCCAGTAGTATTTACGACGGATCCAACTATGGCTACACCTTC. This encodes CASSIYDGSNYGYTF. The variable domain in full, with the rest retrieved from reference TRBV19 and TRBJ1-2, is DGGITQSPKYLFRKEGQNVTLSCEQNLNHDAMYWYRQDPGQGLRLIYYSQIVNDFQKGDIAEGYSVSREKKESFPLTVTSAQKNPTAFYLCASSIYDGSNYGYTFGSGTRLTVV.

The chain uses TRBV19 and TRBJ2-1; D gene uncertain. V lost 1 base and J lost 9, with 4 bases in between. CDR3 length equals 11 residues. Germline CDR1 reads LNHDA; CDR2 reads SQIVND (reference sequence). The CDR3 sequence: CASSIVGEQFF. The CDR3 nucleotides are TGTGCCAGTAGTATAGTCGGTGAGCAGTTCTTC.

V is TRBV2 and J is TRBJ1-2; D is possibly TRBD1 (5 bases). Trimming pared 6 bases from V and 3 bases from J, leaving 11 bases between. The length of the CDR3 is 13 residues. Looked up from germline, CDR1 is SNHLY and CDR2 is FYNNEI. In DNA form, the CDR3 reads TGTGCCAGCAGGGGGCTTGAGGACTATGGCTACACCTTC. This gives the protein CASRGLEDYGYTF.

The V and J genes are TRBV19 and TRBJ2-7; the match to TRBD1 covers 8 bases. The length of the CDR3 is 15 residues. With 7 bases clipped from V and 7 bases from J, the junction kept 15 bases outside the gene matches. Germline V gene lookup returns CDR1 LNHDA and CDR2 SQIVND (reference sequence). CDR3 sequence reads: CASTIGGRGHQEQYF. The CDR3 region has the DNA TGTGCCAGTACCATAGGGGGCAGGGGGCATCAGGAGCAGTACTTC. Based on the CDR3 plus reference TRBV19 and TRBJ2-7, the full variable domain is DGGITQSPKYLFRKEGQNVTLSCEQNLNHDAMYWYRQDPGQGLRLIYYSQIVNDFQKGDIAEGYSVSREKKESFPLTVTSAQKNPTAFYLCASTIGGRGHQEQYFGPGTRLTVT.

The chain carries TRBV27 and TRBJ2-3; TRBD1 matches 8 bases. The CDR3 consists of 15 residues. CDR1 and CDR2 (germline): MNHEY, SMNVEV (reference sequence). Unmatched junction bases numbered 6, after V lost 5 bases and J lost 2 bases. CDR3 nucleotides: TGTGCCAGCAGTCGGACAGGGACCCTCACAGATACGCAGTATTTT. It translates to CASSRTGTLTDTQYF.

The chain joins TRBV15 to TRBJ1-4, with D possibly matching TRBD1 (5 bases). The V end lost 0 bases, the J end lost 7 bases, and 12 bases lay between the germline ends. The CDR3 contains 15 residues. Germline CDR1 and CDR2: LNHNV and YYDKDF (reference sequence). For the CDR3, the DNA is TGTGCCACCAGCAGAGATGGGCAGGGCTCTGAAAAACTGTTTTTT. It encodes CATSRDGQGSEKLFF.

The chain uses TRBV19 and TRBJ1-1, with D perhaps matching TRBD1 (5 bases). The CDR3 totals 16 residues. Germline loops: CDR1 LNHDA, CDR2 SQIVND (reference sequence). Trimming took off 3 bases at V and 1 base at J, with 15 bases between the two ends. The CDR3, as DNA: TGTGCCAGTAGTATCGTGGTGTTCGGGGGGAACACTGAAGCTTTCTTT. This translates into CASSIVVFGGNTEAFF.

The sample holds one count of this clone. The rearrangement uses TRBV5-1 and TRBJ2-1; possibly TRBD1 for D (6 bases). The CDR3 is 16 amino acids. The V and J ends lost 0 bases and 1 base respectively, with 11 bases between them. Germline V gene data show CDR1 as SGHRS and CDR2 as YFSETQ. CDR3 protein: CASSLDSRGSYNEQFF. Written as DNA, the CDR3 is TGCGCCAGCAGCTTGGATTCCAGGGGATCCTACAATGAGCAGTTCTTC.

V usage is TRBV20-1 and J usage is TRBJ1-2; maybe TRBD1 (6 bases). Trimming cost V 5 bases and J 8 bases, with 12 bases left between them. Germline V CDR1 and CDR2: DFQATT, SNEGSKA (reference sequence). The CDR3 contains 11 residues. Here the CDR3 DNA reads TGCAGTGCTCCTACAGGGAACGGCTACACCTTC. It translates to CSAPTGNGYTF.